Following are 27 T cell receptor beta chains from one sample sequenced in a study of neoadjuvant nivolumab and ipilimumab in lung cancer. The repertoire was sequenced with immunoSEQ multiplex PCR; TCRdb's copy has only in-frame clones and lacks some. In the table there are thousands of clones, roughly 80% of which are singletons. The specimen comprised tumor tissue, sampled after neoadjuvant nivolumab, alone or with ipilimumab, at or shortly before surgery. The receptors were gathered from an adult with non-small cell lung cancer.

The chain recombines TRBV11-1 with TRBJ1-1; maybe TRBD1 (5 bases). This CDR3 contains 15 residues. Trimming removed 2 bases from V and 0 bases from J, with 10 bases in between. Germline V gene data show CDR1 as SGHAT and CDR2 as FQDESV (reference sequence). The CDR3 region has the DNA TGTGCCAGCAGCTTACGTCGACAGATGAACACTGAAGCTTTCTTT. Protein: CASSLRRQMNTEAFF.

CDR3 sequence: CASSLWRETNQPQHF. CDR3 coding DNA: TGTGCCAGCAGCTTGTGGAGGGAGACAAATCAGCCCCAGCATTTT. The chain combines TRBV5-6 with TRBJ1-5; no definite D call. The germline V gene encodes CDR1 SGHDT and CDR2 YYEEEE. The CDR3 spans 15 residues. V shed 1 base and J shed 4 bases, with 12 bases lying between them.

CDR3 in DNA: TGCAGCACCTCCTGGGCCCTCGACACTGAAGCTTTCTTT. This encodes CSTSWALDTEAFF. The chain combines TRBV29-1 with TRBJ1-1; D not resolved. Trimming pared 8 bases from V and 3 bases from J, leaving 16 bases between. The CDR3 extends over 13 amino acids. Germline V gene sequence: CDR1 SQVTM, CDR2 ANQGSEA.

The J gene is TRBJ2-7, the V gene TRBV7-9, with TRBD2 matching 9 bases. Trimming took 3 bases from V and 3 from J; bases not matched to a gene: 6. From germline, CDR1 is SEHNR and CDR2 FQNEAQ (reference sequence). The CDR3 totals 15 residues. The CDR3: CASSFLSGRVYEQYF. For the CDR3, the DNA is TGTGCCAGCAGCTTCCTTAGCGGGAGAGTCTACGAGCAGTACTTC. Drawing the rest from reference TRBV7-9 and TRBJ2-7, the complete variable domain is DTGVSQNPRHKITKRGQNVTFRCDPISEHNRLYWYRQTLGQGPEFLTYFQNEAQLEKSRLLSDRFSAERPKGSFSTLEIQRTEQGDSAMYLCASSFLSGRVYEQYFGPGTRLTVT.

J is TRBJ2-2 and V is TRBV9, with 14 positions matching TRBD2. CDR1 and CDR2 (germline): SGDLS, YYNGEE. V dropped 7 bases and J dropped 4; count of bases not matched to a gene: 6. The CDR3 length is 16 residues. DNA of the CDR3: TGTGCCAGCGGACTAGCGGGAGGAACGGGCACCGGGGAGCTGTTTTTT. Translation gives CASGLAGGTGTGELFF. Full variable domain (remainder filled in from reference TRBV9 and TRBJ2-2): DSGVTQTPKHLITATGQRVTLRCSPRSGDLSVYWYQQSLDQGLQFLIQYYNGEERAKGNILERFSAQQFPDLHSELNLSSLELGDSALYFCASGLAGGTGTGELFFGEGSRLTVL.

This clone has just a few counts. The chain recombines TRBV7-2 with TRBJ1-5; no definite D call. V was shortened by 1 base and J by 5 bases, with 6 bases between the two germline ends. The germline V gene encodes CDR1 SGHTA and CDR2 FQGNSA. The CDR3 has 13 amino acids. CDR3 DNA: TGTGCCAGCAGCTTAGTCGTCGATCAGCCCCAGCATTTT. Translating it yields CASSLVVDQPQHF.

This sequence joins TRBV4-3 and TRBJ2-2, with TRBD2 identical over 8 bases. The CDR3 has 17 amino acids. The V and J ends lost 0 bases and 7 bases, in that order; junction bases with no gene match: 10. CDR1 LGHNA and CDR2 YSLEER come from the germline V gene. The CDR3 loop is CASSQDKAAGDLGELFF. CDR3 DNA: TGCGCCAGCAGCCAAGATAAGGCAGCGGGAGACCTCGGGGAGCTGTTTTTT.

The DNA for the CDR3 is TGCGCCAGCAGCTTGGCCGGGACAGATGAAAAACTGTTTTTT. Its translation: CASSLAGTDEKLFF. This rearrangement joins TRBV5-1 to TRBJ1-4, with 7 bases fitting TRBD1. Looked up from germline, CDR1 is SGHRS and CDR2 is YFSETQ. With 0 bases clipped from V and 6 bases from J, the junction kept 2 bases outside the gene matches. The CDR3 totals 14 residues.

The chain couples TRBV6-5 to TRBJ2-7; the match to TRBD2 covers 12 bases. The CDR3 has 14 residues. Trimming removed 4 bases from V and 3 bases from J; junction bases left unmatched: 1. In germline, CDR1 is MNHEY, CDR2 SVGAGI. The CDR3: CASSSTSGSYEQYF. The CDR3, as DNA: TGTGCCAGCAGTTCGACTAGCGGGAGCTACGAGCAGTACTTC.

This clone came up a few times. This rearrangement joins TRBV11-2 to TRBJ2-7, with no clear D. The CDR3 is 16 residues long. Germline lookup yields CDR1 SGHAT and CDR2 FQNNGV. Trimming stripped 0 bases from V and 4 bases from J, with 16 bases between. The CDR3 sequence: CASSLEGTASRYEQYF. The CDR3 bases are TGTGCCAGCAGCTTAGAGGGCACGGCTTCGAGGTACGAGCAGTACTTC.

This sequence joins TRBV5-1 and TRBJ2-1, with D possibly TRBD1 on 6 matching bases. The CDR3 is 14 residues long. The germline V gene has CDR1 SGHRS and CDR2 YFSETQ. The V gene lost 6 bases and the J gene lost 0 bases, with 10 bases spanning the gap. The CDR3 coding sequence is TGCGCCAGCATTTGGGACACCTCCTACAATGAGCAGTTCTTC. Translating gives CASIWDTSYNEQFF.

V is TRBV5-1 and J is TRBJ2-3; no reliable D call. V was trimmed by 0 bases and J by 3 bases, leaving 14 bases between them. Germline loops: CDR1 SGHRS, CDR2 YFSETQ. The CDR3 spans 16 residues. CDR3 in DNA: TGCGCCAGCAGCTTGGAGGGCAGAAGAGATACAGATACGCAGTATTTT. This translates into CASSLEGRRDTDTQYF.

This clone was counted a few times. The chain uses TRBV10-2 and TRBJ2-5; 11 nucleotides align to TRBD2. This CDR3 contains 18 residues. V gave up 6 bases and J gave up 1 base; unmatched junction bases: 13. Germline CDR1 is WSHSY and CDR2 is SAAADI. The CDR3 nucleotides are TGCGCCAGCAGGCCCGAAACCCGACTAGCGGGATTCCAAGAGACCCAGTACTTC. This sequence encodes CASRPETRLAGFQETQYF.

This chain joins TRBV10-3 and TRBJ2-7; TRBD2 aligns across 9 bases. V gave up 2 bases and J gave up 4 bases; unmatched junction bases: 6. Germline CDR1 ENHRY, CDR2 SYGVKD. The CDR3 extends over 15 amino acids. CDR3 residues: CAISERAGGYYEQYF. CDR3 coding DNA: TGTGCCATCAGTGAGCGGGCGGGAGGGTATTACGAGCAGTACTTC.

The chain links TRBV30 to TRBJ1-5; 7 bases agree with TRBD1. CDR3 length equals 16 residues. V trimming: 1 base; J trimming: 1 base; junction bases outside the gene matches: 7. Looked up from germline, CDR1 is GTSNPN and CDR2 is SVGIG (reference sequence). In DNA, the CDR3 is TGTGCCTGGAGTGGACAGGGAGTCGGGAGCAATCAGCCCCAGCATTTT. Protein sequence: CAWSGQGVGSNQPQHF.

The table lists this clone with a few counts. The CDR3 bases are TGCAGTGCTAGAGTGTTGGACACCATATATTTT. Protein product: CSARVLDTIYF. The V and J genes are TRBV20-1 and TRBJ1-3; D is unresolved. The CDR3 consists of 11 residues. The germline gives CDR1 DFQATT, CDR2 SNEGSKA (reference sequence). V lost 1 base to trimming and J lost 8 bases, with 6 bases between them.

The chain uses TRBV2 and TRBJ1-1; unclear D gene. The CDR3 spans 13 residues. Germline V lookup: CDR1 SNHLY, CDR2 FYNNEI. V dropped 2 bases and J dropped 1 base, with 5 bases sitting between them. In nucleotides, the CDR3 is TGTGCCAGCAGTGAATGGAAGAACACTGAAGCTTTCTTT. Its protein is CASSEWKNTEAFF.

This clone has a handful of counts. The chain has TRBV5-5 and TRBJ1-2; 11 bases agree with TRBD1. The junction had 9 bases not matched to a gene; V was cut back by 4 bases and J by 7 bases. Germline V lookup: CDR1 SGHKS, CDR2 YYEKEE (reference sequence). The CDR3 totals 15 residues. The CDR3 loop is CASSELWTGGFGYTF. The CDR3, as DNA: TGTGCCAGCAGCGAGTTGTGGACAGGGGGCTTTGGCTACACCTTC.

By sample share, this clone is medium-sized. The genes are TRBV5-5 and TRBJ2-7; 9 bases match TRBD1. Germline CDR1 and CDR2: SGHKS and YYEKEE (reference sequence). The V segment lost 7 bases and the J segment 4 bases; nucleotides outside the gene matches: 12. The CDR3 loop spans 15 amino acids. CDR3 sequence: CASFPSGQGIYEQYF. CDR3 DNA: TGTGCCAGCTTCCCGTCGGGACAGGGTATATACGAGCAGTACTTC.

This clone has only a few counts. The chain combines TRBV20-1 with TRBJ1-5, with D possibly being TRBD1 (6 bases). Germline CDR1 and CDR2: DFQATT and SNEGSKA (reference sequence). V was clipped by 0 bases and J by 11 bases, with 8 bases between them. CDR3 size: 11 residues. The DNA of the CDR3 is TGCAGTGCTAGAGATAACAGGGCCCAGCATTTT. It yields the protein CSARDNRAQHF.

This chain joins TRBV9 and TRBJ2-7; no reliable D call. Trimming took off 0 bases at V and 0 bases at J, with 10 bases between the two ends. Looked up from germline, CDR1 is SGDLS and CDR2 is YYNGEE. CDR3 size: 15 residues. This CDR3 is CASSVDWASSYEQYF. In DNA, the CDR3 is TGTGCCAGCAGCGTAGATTGGGCAAGCTCCTACGAGCAGTACTTC.

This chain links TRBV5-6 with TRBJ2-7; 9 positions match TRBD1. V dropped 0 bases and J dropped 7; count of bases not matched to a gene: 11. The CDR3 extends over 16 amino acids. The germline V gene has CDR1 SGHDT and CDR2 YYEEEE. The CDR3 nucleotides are TGTGCCAGCAGCTTGGTTGGGACAGGGCCCCCCTGGGAGCAGTACTTC. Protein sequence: CASSLVGTGPPWEQYF.

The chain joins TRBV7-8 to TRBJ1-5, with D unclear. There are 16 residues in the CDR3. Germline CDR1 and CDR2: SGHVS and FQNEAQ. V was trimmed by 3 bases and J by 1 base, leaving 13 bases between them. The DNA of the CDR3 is TGTGCCAGCAGCTTCCTAGCTTCGGGAAGCAATCAGCCCCAGCATTTT. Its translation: CASSFLASGSNQPQHF.

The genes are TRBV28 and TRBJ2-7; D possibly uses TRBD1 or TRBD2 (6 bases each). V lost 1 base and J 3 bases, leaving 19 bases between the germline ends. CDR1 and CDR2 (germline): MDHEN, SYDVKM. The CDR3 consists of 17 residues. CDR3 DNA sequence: TGTGCCAGCAGTTTATCAGAGGCGCGGGGCAGGGGCTACGAGCAGTACTTC. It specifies CASSLSEARGRGYEQYF.

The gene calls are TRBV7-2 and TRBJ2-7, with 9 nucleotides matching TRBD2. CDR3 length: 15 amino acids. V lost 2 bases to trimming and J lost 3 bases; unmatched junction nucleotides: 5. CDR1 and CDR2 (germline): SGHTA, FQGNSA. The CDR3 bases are TGTGCCAGCAGCTTAAGCCTAGCGGGGCACTACGAGCAGTACTTC. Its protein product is CASSLSLAGHYEQYF.

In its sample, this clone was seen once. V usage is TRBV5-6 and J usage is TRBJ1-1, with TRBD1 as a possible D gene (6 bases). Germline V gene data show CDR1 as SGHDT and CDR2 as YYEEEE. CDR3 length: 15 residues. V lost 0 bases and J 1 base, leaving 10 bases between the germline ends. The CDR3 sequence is CASSLDGQRNTEAFF. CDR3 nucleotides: TGTGCCAGCAGCTTGGATGGACAGCGGAACACTGAAGCTTTCTTT. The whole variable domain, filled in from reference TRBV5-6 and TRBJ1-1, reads DAGVTQSPTHLIKTRGQQVTLRCSPKSGHDTVSWYQQALGQGPQFIFQYYEEEERQRGNFPDRFSGHQFPNYSSELNVNALLLGDSALYLCASSLDGQRNTEAFFGQGTRLTVV.

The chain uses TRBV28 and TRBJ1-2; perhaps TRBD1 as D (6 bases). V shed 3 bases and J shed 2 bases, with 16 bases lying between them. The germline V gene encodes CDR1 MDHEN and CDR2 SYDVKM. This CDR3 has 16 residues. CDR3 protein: CASSFPGGAGNYGYTF. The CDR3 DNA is TGTGCCAGCAGTTTTCCTGGGGGGGCCGGGAACTATGGCTACACCTTC.